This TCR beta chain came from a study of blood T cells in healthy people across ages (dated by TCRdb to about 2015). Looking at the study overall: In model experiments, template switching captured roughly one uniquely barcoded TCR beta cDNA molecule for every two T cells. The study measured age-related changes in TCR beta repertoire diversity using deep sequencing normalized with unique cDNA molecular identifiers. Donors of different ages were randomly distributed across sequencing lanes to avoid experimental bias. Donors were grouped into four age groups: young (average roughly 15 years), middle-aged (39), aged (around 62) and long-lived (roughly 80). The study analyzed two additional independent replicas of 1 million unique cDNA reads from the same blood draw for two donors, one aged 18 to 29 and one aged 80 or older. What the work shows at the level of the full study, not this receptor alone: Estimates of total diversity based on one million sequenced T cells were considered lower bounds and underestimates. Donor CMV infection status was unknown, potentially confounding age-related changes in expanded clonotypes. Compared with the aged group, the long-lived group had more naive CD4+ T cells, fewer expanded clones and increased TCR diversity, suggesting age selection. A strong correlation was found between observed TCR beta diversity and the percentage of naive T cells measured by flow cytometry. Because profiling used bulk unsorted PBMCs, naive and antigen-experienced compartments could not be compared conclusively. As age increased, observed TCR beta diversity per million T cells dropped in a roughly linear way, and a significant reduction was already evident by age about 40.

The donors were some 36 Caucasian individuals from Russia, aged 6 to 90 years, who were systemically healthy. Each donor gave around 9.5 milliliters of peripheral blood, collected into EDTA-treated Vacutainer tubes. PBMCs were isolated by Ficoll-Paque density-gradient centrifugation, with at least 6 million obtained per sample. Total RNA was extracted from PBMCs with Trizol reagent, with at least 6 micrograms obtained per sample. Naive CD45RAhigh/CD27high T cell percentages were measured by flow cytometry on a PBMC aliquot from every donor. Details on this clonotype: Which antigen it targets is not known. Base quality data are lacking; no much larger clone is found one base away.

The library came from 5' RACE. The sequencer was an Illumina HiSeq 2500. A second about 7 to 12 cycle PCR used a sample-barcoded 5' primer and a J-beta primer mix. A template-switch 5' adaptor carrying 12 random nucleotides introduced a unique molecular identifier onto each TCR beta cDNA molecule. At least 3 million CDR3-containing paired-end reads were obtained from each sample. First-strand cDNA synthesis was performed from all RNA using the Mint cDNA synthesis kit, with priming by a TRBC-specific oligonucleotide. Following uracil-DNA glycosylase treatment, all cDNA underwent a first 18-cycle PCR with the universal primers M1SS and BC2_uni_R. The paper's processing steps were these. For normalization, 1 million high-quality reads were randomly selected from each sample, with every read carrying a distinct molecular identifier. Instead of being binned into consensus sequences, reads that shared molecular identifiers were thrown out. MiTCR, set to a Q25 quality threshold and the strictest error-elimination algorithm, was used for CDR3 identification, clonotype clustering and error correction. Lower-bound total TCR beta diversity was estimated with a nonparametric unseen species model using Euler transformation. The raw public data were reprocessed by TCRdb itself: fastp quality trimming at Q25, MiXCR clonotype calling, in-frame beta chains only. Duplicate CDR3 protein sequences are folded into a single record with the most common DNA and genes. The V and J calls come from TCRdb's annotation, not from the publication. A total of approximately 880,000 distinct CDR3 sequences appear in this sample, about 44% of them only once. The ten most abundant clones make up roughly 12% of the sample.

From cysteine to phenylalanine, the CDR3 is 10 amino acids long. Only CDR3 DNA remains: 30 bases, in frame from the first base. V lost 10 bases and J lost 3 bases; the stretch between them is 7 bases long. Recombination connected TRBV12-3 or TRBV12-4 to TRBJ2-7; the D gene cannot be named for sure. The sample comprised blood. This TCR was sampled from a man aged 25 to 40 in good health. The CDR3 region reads CANCFYEQYF. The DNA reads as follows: TGTGCCAACTGCTTCTACGAGCAGTACTTC.